This T cell receptor beta chain was sequenced in a study of blood T cell repertoires in COVID-19. Study-level background: Collection of acute and convalescent COVID-19 samples took place in the United States, Italy and Spain. PBMCs, B-cell-depleted T cells, or T cells provided the cDNA or gDNA that made up the material.

As originally analysed: The authors estimated nucleated cell counts from reference gene primer amplification. Using immunoSEQ multiplex PCR, the repertoire was profiled, and TCRdb retains in-frame clones only, with some absent. V and J calls and clone size come straight from that table; D and trimming were deduced from the DNA. The sample includes 55,000 to 75,000 clones, about 90% of them seen just once. Sequencing input: peripheral blood. This TCR derives from a man aged 45-65 years with active COVID-19.

The CDR3 DNA sequence: TGCGCCAGCAGCTCCCAGGGGACAGAGACCCAGTACTTC. This translates into CASSSQGTETQYF. The chain joins TRBV4-1 to TRBJ2-5; weak D call: TRBD1 (6 bases). Germline CDR1 is MGHRA and CDR2 is YSYEKL. V was shortened by 5 bases and J by 4 bases, with 11 bases between the two germline ends. CDR3 length: 13 residues.